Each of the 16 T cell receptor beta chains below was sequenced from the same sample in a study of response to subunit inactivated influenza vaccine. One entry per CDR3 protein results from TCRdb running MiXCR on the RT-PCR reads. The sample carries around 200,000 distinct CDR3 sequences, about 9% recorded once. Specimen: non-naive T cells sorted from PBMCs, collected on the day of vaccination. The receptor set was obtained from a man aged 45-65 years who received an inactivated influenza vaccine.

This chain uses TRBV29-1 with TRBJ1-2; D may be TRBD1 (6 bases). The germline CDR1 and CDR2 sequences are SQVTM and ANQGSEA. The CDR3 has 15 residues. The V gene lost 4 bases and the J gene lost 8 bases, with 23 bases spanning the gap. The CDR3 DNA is TGCAGCGTTGGGACTTCAGGGGCGACTCTTTCCGGCTACACCTTC. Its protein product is CSVGTSGATLSGYTF.

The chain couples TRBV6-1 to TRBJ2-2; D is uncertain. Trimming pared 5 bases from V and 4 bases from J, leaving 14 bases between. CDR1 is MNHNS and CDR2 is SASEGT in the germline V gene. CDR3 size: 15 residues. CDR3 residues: CASSPLGRTTGELFF. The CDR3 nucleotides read TGTGCCAGCAGTCCCCTTGGCAGGACCACCGGGGAGCTGTTTTTT.

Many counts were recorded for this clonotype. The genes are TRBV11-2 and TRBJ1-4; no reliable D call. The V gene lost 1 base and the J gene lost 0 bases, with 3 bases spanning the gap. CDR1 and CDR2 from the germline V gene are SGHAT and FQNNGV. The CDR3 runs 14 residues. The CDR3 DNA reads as TGTGCCAGCAGCTTAGGGCCAACTAATGAAAAACTGTTTTTT. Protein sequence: CASSLGPTNEKLFF.

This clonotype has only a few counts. Here the CDR3 DNA reads TGCAGCGTTTCGGAATCTGGAAACACCATATATTTT. This encodes CSVSESGNTIYF. The rearrangement joins TRBV29-1 to TRBJ1-3; D gene unclear. Germline V gives CDR1 SQVTM, CDR2 ANQGSEA. V was clipped by 5 bases and J by 1 base, with 6 bases between them. This CDR3 is 12 amino acids long.

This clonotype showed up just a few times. CDR3 nucleotide sequence: TGTGCCAGCAGTTTTATGCCGCGTTTTGGGACTAGCGGGACCGAAGAGACCCAGTACTTC. Residues: CASSFMPRFGTSGTEETQYF. The rearrangement joins TRBV12-3 or TRBV12-4 to TRBJ2-5, with 13 bases that match TRBD2. J gave up 3 bases and V 3 bases, and 16 bases lay outside the gene matches. The CDR3 totals 20 residues.

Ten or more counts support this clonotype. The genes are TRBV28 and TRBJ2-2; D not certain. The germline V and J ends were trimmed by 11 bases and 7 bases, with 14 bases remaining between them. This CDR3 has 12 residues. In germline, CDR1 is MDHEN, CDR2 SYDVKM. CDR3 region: CASQLGFGELFF. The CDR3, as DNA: TGTGCCTCTCAACTGGGATTCGGGGAGCTGTTTTTT.

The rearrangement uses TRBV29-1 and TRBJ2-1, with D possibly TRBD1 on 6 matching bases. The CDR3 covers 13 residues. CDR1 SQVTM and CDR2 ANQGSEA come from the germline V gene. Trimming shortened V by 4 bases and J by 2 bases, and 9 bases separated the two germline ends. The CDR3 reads CSVGGLAYNEQFF. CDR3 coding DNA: TGCAGCGTTGGGGGGCTCGCCTACAATGAGCAGTTCTTC.

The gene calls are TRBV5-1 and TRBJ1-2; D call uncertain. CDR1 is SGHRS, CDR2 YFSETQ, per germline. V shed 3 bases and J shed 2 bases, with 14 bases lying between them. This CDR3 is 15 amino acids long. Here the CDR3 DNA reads TGCGCCAGCAGCTACTCCCCTAGGTCCAACTATGGCTACACCTTC. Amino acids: CASSYSPRSNYGYTF.

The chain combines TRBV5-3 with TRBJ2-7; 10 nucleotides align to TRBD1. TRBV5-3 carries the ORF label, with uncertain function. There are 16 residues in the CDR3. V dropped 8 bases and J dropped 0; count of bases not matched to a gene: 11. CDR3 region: CASSLRGTGVSYEQYF. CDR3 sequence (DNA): TGTGCCAGCAGCCTCCGTGGGACAGGGGTCTCCTACGAGCAGTACTTC.

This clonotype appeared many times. As DNA, the CDR3 is TGCAGCGTTGCAGGCGAGCTTAACTATGGCTACACCTTC. As protein: CSVAGELNYGYTF. The chain couples TRBV29-1 to TRBJ1-2; D ambiguous. The CDR3 extends over 13 amino acids. Between the trimmed V and J ends, which lost 4 bases and 1 base, there was a span of 10 bases. Per the germline V gene, CDR1 is SQVTM and CDR2 is ANQGSEA. Combining the CDR3 with reference TRBV29-1 and TRBJ1-2 gives the whole variable domain SAVISQKPSRDICQRGTSLTIQCQVDSQVTMMFWYRQQPGQSLTLIATANQGSEATYESGFVIDKFPISRPNLTFSTLTVSNMSPEDSSIYLCSVAGELNYGYTFGSGTRLTVV.

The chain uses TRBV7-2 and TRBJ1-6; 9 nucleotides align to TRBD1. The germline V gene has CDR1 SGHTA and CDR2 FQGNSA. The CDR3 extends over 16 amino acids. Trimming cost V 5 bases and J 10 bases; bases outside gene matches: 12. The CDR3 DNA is TGTGCCAGCAGCCTAACCCCCGGGACAGGGTTGTCACCCCTCCACTTT. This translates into CASSLTPGTGLSPLHF.

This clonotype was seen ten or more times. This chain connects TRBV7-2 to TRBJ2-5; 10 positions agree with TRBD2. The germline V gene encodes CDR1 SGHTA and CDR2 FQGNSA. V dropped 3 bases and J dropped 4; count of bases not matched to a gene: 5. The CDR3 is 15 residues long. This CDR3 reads CASSFAGTSVETQYF. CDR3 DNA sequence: TGTGCCAGCAGCTTCGCCGGGACTAGCGTAGAGACCCAGTACTTC. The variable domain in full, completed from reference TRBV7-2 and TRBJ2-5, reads GAGVSQSPSNKVTEKGKDVELRCDPISGHTALYWYRQSLGQGLEFLIYFQGNSAPDKSGLPSDRFSAERTGGSVSTLTIQRTQQEDSAVYLCASSFAGTSVETQYFGPGTRLLVL.

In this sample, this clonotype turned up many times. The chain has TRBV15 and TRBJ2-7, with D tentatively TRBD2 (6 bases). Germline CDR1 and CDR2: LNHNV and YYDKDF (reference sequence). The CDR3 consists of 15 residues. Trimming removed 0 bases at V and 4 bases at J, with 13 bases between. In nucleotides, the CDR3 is TGTGCCACCAGCAGAGATTATACGGGAGTTTACGAGCAGTACTTC. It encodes CATSRDYTGVYEQYF.

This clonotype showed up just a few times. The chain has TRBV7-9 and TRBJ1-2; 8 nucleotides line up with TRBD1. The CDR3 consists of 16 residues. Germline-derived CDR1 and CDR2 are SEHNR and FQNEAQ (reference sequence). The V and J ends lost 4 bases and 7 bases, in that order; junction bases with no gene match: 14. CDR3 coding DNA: TGTGCCAGCAGCTACACTTATATCGACAGGGGAGGTGGCTACACCTTC. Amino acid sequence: CASSYTYIDRGGGYTF.

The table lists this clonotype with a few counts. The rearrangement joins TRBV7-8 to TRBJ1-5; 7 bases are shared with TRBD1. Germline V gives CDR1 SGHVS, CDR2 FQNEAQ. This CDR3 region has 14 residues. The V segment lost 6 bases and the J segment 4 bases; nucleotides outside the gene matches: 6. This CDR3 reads CASRPGTENQPQHF. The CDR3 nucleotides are TGTGCCAGCAGGCCCGGGACAGAGAATCAGCCCCAGCATTTT.

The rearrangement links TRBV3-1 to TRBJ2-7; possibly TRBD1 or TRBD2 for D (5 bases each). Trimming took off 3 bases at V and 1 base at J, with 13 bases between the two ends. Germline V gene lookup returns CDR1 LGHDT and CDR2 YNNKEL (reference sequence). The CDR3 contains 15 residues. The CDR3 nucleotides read TGTGCCAGCAGCCAGAGTCGGGGCGCTTCCTACGAGCAGTACTTC. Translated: CASSQSRGASYEQYF.